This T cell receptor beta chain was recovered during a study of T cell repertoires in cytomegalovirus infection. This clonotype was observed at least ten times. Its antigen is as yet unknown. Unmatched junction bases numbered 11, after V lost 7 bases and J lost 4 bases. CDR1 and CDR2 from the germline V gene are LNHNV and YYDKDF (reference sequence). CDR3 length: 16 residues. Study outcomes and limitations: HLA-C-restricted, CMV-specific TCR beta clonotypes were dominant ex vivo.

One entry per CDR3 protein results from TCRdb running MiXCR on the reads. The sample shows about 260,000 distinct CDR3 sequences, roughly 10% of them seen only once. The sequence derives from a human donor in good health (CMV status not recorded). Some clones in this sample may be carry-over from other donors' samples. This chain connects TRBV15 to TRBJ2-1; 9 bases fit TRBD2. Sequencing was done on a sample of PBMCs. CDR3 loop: CATTPRPAGGYNEQFF. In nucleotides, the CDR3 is TGTGCCACCACCCCTCGGCCAGCGGGAGGTTACAATGAGCAGTTCTTC.